This T cell receptor beta chain emerged from a study of blood T cell repertoires in COVID-19. About the research overall: The United States, Italy and Spain provided the acute and convalescent COVID-19 samples.

The data were produced by immunoSEQ multiplex PCR, yet TCRdb's version contains in-frame clones alone and is incomplete. The table includes a few hundred thousand clones, around 92% detected once. Enrollees, roughly 18 to 95 years old, lived in about two dozen US areas. V gave up 5 bases and J gave up 2 bases, with 14 bases separating them. Per germline, CDR1 LNHDA and CDR2 SQIVND (reference sequence). The CDR3 is made up of 15 amino acids. Specimen: PBMCs or T cells enriched from blood (not recorded which). V is TRBV19 and J is TRBJ2-3, with a weak D call TRBD2 (5 bases). The origin of this receptor is a woman aged 55 to 70 who had recovered from COVID-19. The CDR3 DNA sequence: TGTGCCAGTAGTCAAAACCCGGGAATCACAGATACGCAGTATTTT. Translation gives CASSQNPGITDTQYF.